One and the same sample provided the 18 T cell receptor beta chains below, sequenced in a study of T cells in Graves' hyperthyroidism and ophthalmopathy. RNA transcripts provided the source from which TCR beta CDR3 regions were amplified. Using the HTBI primer set, a first-round RT-PCR was run on the TCR CDR3. TCRdb analysed the multiplex PCR reads with MiXCR anew, one entry per CDR3 protein. The data contain 700,000 to 950,000 distinct CDR3 sequences, 35% of them singletons. The sample consisted of blood. The origin of the receptors is a woman aged 40 to 49 with Graves' hyperthyroidism.

This chain links TRBV12-3 or TRBV12-4 with TRBJ1-4, with TRBD1 matching over 9 bases. V shed 3 bases, J shed 4 bases, and the junction held 3 bases outside the gene matches. CDR3 length equals 15 residues. The CDR3 DNA reads as TGTGCCAGCAGTTTTGGGGGACAGGGTAATGAAAAACTGTTTTTT. Translating gives CASSFGGQGNEKLFF.

Regarding this clonotype: A much larger clone differs by one base, so this may be a read error. This chain's CDR3 is CASSISGGTQETQYF. CDR3 sequence (DNA): TGTGCCAGCAGCATTAGCGGGGGCACGCAAGAGACCCAGTACTTC. The rearrangement links TRBV7-2 to TRBJ2-5, with 9 bases aligning to TRBD2. Germline loops: CDR1 SGHTA, CDR2 FQGNSA. This CDR3 has 15 residues. V shed 5 bases and J 2 bases; nucleotides not matched to a gene: 6.

The rearrangement links TRBV15 to TRBJ2-7, with D maybe TRBD2 (6 bases). With 5 bases removed from V and 5 bases from J, the gap between germline ends came to 10 bases. Germline assignment: CDR1 LNHNV and CDR2 YYDKDF (reference sequence). This CDR3 contains 12 residues. The CDR3 coding sequence is TGTGCCACCAGCGGCGGCGGGGACGAGCAGTACTTC. Protein sequence: CATSGGGDEQYF.

The rearrangement joins TRBV7-9 to TRBJ2-7; the D gene could be TRBD1 or TRBD2 (5 bases each). The CDR3 is 15 residues long. Germline V gene lookup returns CDR1 SEHNR and CDR2 FQNEAQ (reference sequence). V shed 1 base and J shed 3 bases, with 13 bases lying between them. The CDR3 DNA is TGTGCCAGCAGCTTAGGCGCAGGGAGTTTCTACGAGCAGTACTTC. Residues: CASSLGAGSFYEQYF.

The chain joins TRBV7-2 to TRBJ2-7, with 10 bases aligning to TRBD1. The germline V gene encodes CDR1 SGHTA and CDR2 FQGNSA. The J segment lost 4 bases and the V segment lost 4 bases, leaving 10 bases of the junction unmatched. The CDR3 is 16 amino acids. Here the CDR3 DNA reads TGTGCCAGCAGCTACCGGGGACAGGGGAGGGTGTACGAGCAGTACTTC. Protein product: CASSYRGQGRVYEQYF.

The V and J genes are TRBV6-5 and TRBJ2-5; 7 bases agree with TRBD1. V gave up 1 base and J gave up 4 bases; unmatched junction bases: 6. The CDR3 length is 15 residues. Germline CDR1 is MNHEY and CDR2 is SVGAGI. The CDR3 loop reads CASSYLLGGGETQYF. The CDR3, as DNA: TGTGCCAGCAGTTACTTATTAGGGGGCGGAGAGACCCAGTACTTC.

Points on this clonotype: This may come from a read error, since a much larger clone is one base off. V and J are TRBV14 and TRBJ2-5; D is unresolved. V lost 3 bases, J lost 4 bases, and 18 bases lay in between. Germline V CDR1 and CDR2: SGHDN, FVKESK. The CDR3 covers 16 residues. In DNA, the CDR3 is TGTGCCAGCAGCCACAGACTTCCGGACCCGATAGAGACCCAGTACTTC. This codes for CASSHRLPDPIETQYF.

This clonotype came up a few times. V and J are TRBV7-2 and TRBJ2-2; 7 positions agree with TRBD1. This CDR3 has 16 amino acids. Germline V gene lookup returns CDR1 SGHTA and CDR2 FQGNSA. V dropped 5 bases and J dropped 6; count of bases not matched to a gene: 12. The CDR3 nucleotides read TGTGCCAGCAGCCCTCGACAGGGAATACCCCCCGGGGAGCTGTTTTTT. Encoded protein: CASSPRQGIPPGELFF.

This clonotype turned up a few times. The chain joins TRBV6-2 or TRBV6-3 to TRBJ1-5, with unresolved D. V was shortened by 7 bases and J by 0 bases, with 10 bases between the two germline ends. Looked up from germline, CDR1 is MNHEY and CDR2 is SVGEGT. The CDR3 runs to 14 residues. The CDR3 coding sequence is TGTGCCAGCATCTCTCAGTATAGCAATCAGCCCCAGCATTTT. This codes for CASISQYSNQPQHF.

As to this clonotype: The junction departs from germline at one end; a sequencing error may be responsible. The V gene is TRBV7-9, the J gene TRBJ2-7; D remains unclear. The CDR3 is made up of 13 amino acids. Per the germline V gene, CDR1 is SEHNR and CDR2 is FQNEAQ (reference sequence). The CDR3 region is CASSQDGRSEQYF. CDR3 sequence (DNA): TGCGCCAGCAGCCAAGACGGCCGGTCCGAGCAGTACTTC. Using reference TRBV7-9 and TRBJ2-7 for the parts outside the CDR3, the full variable domain is DTGVSQNPRHKITKRGQNVTFRCDPISEHNRLYWYRQTLGQGPEFLTYFQNEAQLEKSRLLSDRFSAERPKGSFSTLEIQRTEQGDSAMYLCASSQDGRSEQYFGPGTRLTVT.

This clonotype was counted only a few times. V and J are TRBV7-9 and TRBJ2-7, with 13 positions matching TRBD2. CDR1 SEHNR and CDR2 FQNEAQ come from the germline V gene (reference sequence). V shed 5 bases and J 4 bases; nucleotides not matched to a gene: 5. CDR3 size: 15 residues. The CDR3 here is CASSDRTSGGYEQYF. The CDR3 nucleotides are TGTGCCAGCAGCGACCGGACTAGCGGGGGATACGAGCAGTACTTC.

The chain recombines TRBV3-1 with TRBJ2-7, with 9 bases lining up with TRBD1. The length of the CDR3 is 16 residues. CDR1 is LGHDT and CDR2 is YNNKEL in the germline V gene (reference sequence). V lost 2 bases to trimming and J lost 5 bases; unmatched junction nucleotides: 10. DNA for the CDR3: TGTGCCAGCAGCCAAACCGGGACAGGGTTTTCCCACGAGCAGTACTTC. It yields the protein CASSQTGTGFSHEQYF.

With respect to this clonotype: This may come from a read error, since a much larger clone is one base off. This chain links TRBV19 with TRBJ1-2; possible D gene TRBD1, 5 bases. From germline, CDR1 is LNHDA and CDR2 SQIVND (reference sequence). The CDR3 length is 13 residues. The germline V and J ends were trimmed by 3 bases and 4 bases, with 9 bases remaining between them. CDR3 amino acids: CASSMGGFYGYTF. The CDR3 DNA reads TGTGCCAGTAGTATGGGGGGGTTCTATGGCTACACCTTC.

In this sample, this clonotype turned up many times. This chain joins TRBV25-1 and TRBJ1-4; tentative D call: TRBD1 (5 bases). Germline V CDR1 and CDR2: MGHDK, SYGVNS. CDR3 length: 16 amino acids. Trimming removed 4 bases from V and 3 bases from J, with 15 bases in between. The CDR3 DNA sequence: TGTGCCAGCAGTGCTATCACCAGGGACGCTAATGAAAAACTGTTTTTT. It is translated as CASSAITRDANEKLFF.

V and J are TRBV18 and TRBJ2-2, with unresolved D. The V end lost 5 bases, the J end lost 2 bases, and 15 bases lay between the germline ends. The CDR3 length is 16 residues. Germline V gene sequence: CDR1 KGHSH, CDR2 LQKENI. Here the CDR3 DNA reads TGTGCCAGCTCATCTGACGGCCACATTAACACCGGGGAGCTGTTTTTT. Translated: CASSSDGHINTGELFF.

This clonotype was picked up a small number of times. At one of its ends the junction is not consistent with the germline gene, which may arise from a read error. The chain joins TRBV10-1 to TRBJ1-5, with D perhaps matching TRBD1 (5 bases). The CDR3 covers 15 residues. Germline-derived CDR1 and CDR2 are WNHNN and SYGVQD (reference sequence). CDR3 in amino acids: CASSRRGENHQPQHF. CDR3 coding DNA: TGTGCCAGCAGTAGACGGGGCGAAAACCATCAGCCCCAGCATTTT.

This clonotype has just a few counts. This chain connects TRBV6-5 to TRBJ2-7, with D unresolved. CDR1 and CDR2 from the germline V gene are MNHEY and SVGAGI. The CDR3 extends over 15 amino acids. The V gene lost 0 bases and the J gene lost 2 bases, with 11 bases spanning the gap. Here the CDR3 DNA reads TGTGCCAGCAGTTACTCCTCAGGCTCCACCTACGAGCAGTACTTC. It specifies CASSYSSGSTYEQYF.

This clonotype came up many times. The chain has TRBV19 and TRBJ1-5, with TRBD1 identical over 7 bases. Germline-derived CDR1 and CDR2 are LNHDA and SQIVND (reference sequence). This CDR3 is 15 amino acids long. V shed 5 bases and J 2 bases; nucleotides not matched to a gene: 6. The CDR3 reads CASSLTGKGNQPQHF. As DNA, the CDR3 is TGTGCCAGTAGTCTGACAGGGAAAGGCAATCAGCCCCAGCATTTT.